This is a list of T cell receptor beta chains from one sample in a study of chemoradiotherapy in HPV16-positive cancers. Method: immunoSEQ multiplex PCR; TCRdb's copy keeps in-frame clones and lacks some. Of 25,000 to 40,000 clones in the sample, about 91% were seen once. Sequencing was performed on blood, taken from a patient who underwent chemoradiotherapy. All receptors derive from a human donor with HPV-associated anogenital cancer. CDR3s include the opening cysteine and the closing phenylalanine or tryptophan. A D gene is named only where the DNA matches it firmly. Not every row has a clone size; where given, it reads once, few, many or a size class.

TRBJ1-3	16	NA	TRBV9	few	CASSPRPPGPGNTIYF	TGTGCCAGCAGCCCTCGACCGCCTGGCCCTGGAAACACCATATATTTT
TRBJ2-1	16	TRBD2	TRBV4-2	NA	CASSYGTSGSRNEQFF	TGTGCCAGCAGCTACGGGACTAGCGGGAGTCGGAATGAGCAGTTCTTC
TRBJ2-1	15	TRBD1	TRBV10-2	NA	CASRSTGLAYNEQFF	TGCGCCAGCAGGTCGACAGGGTTGGCATACAATGAGCAGTTCTTC
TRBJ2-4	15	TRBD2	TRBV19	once	CASSIGGEGTNIQYF	TGTGCCAGTAGTATCGGGGGGGAAGGAACAAACATTCAGTACTTC
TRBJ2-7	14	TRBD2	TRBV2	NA	CASSRSGGTYEQYF	TGTGCCAGCTCCCGTAGCGGGGGTACCTACGAGCAGTACTTC
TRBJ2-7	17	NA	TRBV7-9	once	CASSLGVGPRPLYEQYF	TGTGCCAGCAGCTTAGGAGTGGGACCACGACCCCTCTACGAGCAGTACTTC
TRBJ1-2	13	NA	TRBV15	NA	CATRDPSDFGYTF	TGTGCCACCCGGGACCCATCGGACTTTGGCTACACCTTC
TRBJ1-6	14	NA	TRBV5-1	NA	CASSLETANSPLHF	TGCGCCAGCAGCTTGGAGACAGCAAATTCACCCCTCCACTTT
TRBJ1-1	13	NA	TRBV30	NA	CAWTLGLIPEAFF	TGTGCCTGGACTCTGGGCCTCATCCCAGAAGCTTTCTTT
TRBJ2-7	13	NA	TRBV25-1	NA	CARRGAEYYEQYF	TGTGCCCGGAGGGGAGCTGAATACTACGAGCAGTACTTC
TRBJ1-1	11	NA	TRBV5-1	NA	CASSLLGEAFF	TGCGCCAGCAGCTTGTTGGGGGAAGCTTTCTTT
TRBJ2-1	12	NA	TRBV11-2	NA	CASSFQDNEQFF	TGTGCCAGCAGCTTTCAGGACAATGAGCAGTTCTTC
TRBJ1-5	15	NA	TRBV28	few	CASSQEGVGNQPQHF	TGTGCCAGCAGCCAGGAGGGGGTAGGCAATCAGCCCCAGCATTTT
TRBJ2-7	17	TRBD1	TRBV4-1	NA	CASSQRIPGTGPDEQYF	TGCGCCAGCAGCCAACGTATTCCCGGGACAGGGCCTGACGAGCAGTACTTC
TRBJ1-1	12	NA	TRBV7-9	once	CASSSSGMEAFF	TGTGCCAGCAGCTCCTCCGGGATGGAAGCTTTCTTT
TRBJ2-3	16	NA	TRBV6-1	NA	CASSVIALSLTDTQYF	TGTGCCAGCAGTGTCATAGCTCTATCCCTCACAGATACGCAGTATTTT
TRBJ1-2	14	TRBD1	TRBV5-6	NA	CASTGQGFNYGYTF	TGTGCCAGCACGGGACAGGGATTTAACTATGGCTACACCTTC
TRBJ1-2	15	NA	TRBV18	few	CASSPDRSTSAGYTF	TGTGCCAGCTCACCTGACAGGTCCACCTCTGCTGGCTACACCTTC
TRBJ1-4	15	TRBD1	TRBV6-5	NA	CASSQDRGINEKLFF	TGTGCCAGCAGTCAAGACAGGGGAATTAATGAAAAACTGTTTTTT
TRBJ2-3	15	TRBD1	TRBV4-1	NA	CASSHSGQVTDTQYF	TGCGCCAGCAGCCATTCCGGACAGGTGACAGATACGCAGTATTTT
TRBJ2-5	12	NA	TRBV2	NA	CASRDYQETQYF	TGTGCCAGCAGGGACTACCAAGAGACCCAGTACTTC
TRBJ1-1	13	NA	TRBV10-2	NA	CASSTGLNTEAFF	TGCGCCAGCAGTACGGGGTTGAACACTGAAGCTTTCTTT
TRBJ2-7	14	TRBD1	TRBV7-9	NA	CASSIGQVSYEQYF	TGTGCCAGCTCAATCGGACAGGTCTCCTACGAGCAGTACTTC
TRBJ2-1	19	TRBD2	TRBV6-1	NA	CASSERGGVSGRYNNEQFF	TGTGCCAGCAGTGAACGTGGGGGTGTTAGCGGGAGGTATAACAATGAGCAGTTCTTC
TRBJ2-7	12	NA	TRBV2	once	CASSKSSYEQYF	TGTGCCAGCAGTAAGAGTTCCTACGAGCAGTACTTC
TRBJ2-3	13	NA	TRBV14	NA	CASSPSQLDTQYF	TGTGCCAGCAGTCCTAGTCAGTTAGATACGCAGTATTTT
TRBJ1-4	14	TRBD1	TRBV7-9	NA	CASSEGQGGEKLFF	TGTGCCAGCAGTGAAGGACAGGGAGGCGAAAAACTGTTTTTT